One sample yielded the 23 T cell receptor beta chains listed below, sequenced in a study of OX40 agonist ivuxolimab in advanced cancers. The repertoire was sequenced with immunoSEQ multiplex PCR; TCRdb's copy has only in-frame clones and lacks some. In the table there are more than 25,000 clones, roughly 83% of which are singletons. Material: CD4+ or CD8+ T cells sorted from blood, obtained in a trial of the OX40 agonist ivuxolimab. These receptors came from an adult with an advanced solid tumor such as melanoma, head and neck, liver or kidney cancer.

The chain is built from TRBV4-1 and TRBJ2-1, with TRBD2 as a possible D gene (5 bases). The CDR3 is made up of 16 amino acids. V dropped 0 bases and J dropped 5 bases, with 14 bases sitting between them. Germline V gene data show CDR1 as MGHRA and CDR2 as YSYEKL. The CDR3 spells CASSQEYRGVDNEQFF. CDR3 in DNA: TGCGCCAGCAGCCAAGAGTATCGGGGAGTCGACAATGAGCAGTTCTTC.

The rearrangement joins TRBV11-3 to TRBJ2-1; 13 positions agree with TRBD2. This CDR3 region has 17 residues. Germline CDR1 SGHNT, CDR2 YENEEA. Trimming cost V 4 bases and J 8 bases; bases outside gene matches: 11. The CDR3 bases are TGTGCCAGCAGCTCGAGACTAGCGGGAGGTGGGTGGCATGAGCAGTTCTTC. Translating gives CASSSRLAGGGWHEQFF.

V gene TRBV13 combines with J gene TRBJ2-5; possibly TRBD1 for D (6 bases). V lost 5 bases to trimming and J lost 2 bases, with 12 bases between them. CDR1 is PRHDT and CDR2 is FYEKMQ in the germline V gene (reference sequence). This CDR3 is 14 amino acids long. The CDR3 DNA follows: TGTGCCAGCAGCACCAGACAGGCTCAAGAGACCCAGTACTTC. It specifies CASSTRQAQETQYF.

CDR3 bases: TGTGCCAGCAGCCCCCAGACAGGGAGGGCTACCTACGAGCAGTACTTC. Translated, it gives CASSPQTGRATYEQYF. The V call is TRBV11-1, the J call TRBJ2-7, with D perhaps given as TRBD1 or TRBD2 (7 bases each). This CDR3 region has 16 residues. Germline CDR1 and CDR2: SGHAT and FQDESV (reference sequence). Trimming shortened V by 5 bases and J by 2 bases, and 19 bases separated the two germline ends.

V and J are TRBV21-1 and TRBJ2-2; the table calls TRBD2, which could not be checked here. TRBV21-1 is shown as a pseudogene. This CDR3 is built from 13 residues. Written as DNA, the CDR3 is TGTGCCAGCAGCCGGGGGGACCCCGGGGAGCTGTTTTTT. It codes for CASSRGDPGELFF.

V is TRBV13 and J is TRBJ1-1; D remains ambiguous. This CDR3 has 13 amino acids. V lost 2 bases to trimming and J lost 5 bases, with 9 bases between them. Germline-derived CDR1 and CDR2 are PRHDT and FYEKMQ (reference sequence). The CDR3 protein is CASSLYGMTEAFF. In DNA form, the CDR3 reads TGTGCCAGCAGCTTATACGGGATGACTGAAGCTTTCTTT.

This rearrangement joins TRBV15 to TRBJ2-7, with TRBD1 matching 8 bases. V was clipped by 4 bases and J by 7 bases; unmatched bases: 15. The CDR3 covers 16 residues. Germline V lookup: CDR1 LNHNV, CDR2 YYDKDF (reference sequence). The CDR3 DNA follows: TGTGCCACCAGCACAGGGGGGACAGGCGGTTCTCTAGAGCAGTACTTC. Translating gives CATSTGGTGGSLEQYF.

The rearrangement joins TRBV7-2 to TRBJ1-1; D is uncertain. Germline V gene data show CDR1 as SGHTA and CDR2 as FQGNSA. V was pared by 5 bases and J by 1 base, with 5 bases between. This CDR3 spans 12 amino acids. CDR3 nucleotide sequence: TGTGCCAGCAGCGAATGGAACACTGAAGCTTTCTTT. It specifies CASSEWNTEAFF.

Only one count was recorded for this clone. A read error may account for a junction end that differs from germline. The J gene is TRBJ2-5, the V gene TRBV7-7; 11 nucleotides line up with TRBD1. The CDR3 has 14 residues. Germline lookup yields CDR1 SSHAT and CDR2 FNYEAQ (reference sequence). In DNA form, the CDR3 reads TGTGCTAGCAGCCCCGGACAGGGGGCCAGTACCCAGTACTTC. Protein product: CASSPGQGASTQYF.

The J gene is TRBJ2-1, the V gene TRBV27, with D possibly TRBD2 on 5 matching bases. Germline loops: CDR1 MNHEY, CDR2 SMNVEV (reference sequence). Trimming removed 5 bases from V and 0 bases from J, with 17 bases in between. The CDR3 covers 17 residues. The CDR3 nucleotides read TGTGCCAGCAGTAGGCCAGCGGACCGGGGCTCCTACAATGAGCAGTTCTTC. This sequence encodes CASSRPADRGSYNEQFF.

V gene TRBV7-8 combines with J gene TRBJ2-1, with 8 bases that match TRBD2. The CDR3 sequence is 15 residues long. With V trimmed by 7 bases and J by 4 bases, 9 bases remained unmatched. The V gene's germline CDR1 is SGHVS and CDR2 FQNEAQ. The CDR3 region is CASNNIAGLYNEQFF. CDR3 DNA: TGTGCCAGCAACAACATAGCGGGACTGTACAATGAGCAGTTCTTC.

V is TRBV2 and J is TRBJ2-7; 7 bases are a match to TRBD2. Germline V gene sequence: CDR1 SNHLY, CDR2 FYNNEI. The V segment lost 2 bases and the J segment 2 bases; nucleotides outside the gene matches: 6. CDR3 length: 15 amino acids. The CDR3 loop is CASSESRLAAYEQYF. The CDR3 DNA follows: TGTGCCAGCAGTGAATCCCGACTAGCAGCCTACGAGCAGTACTTC.

The chain couples TRBV28 to TRBJ2-1; 9 bases map to TRBD2. With 6 bases clipped from V and 4 bases from J, the junction kept 7 bases outside the gene matches. This CDR3 spans 15 amino acids. Germline lookup yields CDR1 MDHEN and CDR2 SYDVKM. The CDR3 nucleotides are TGTGCCAGCAGCATAAGCGGGGGGAGATACAATGAGCAGTTCTTC. Its protein is CASSISGGRYNEQFF. Together with reference TRBV28 and TRBJ2-1, the CDR3 gives the full variable domain: DVKVTQSSRYLVKRTGEKVFLECVQDMDHENMFWYRQDPGLGLRLIYFSYDVKMKEKGDIPEGYSVSREKKERFSLILESASTNQTSMYLCASSISGGRYNEQFFGPGTRLTVL.

The chain couples TRBV5-4 to TRBJ2-3; 10 nucleotides align to TRBD2. This CDR3 is built from 15 residues. Germline CDR1 reads SGHNT; CDR2 reads YYREEE (reference sequence). V was clipped by 5 bases and J by 0 bases; unmatched bases: 3. CDR3 nucleotides: TGTGCCAGCAGACTTAGCGGGAGGAGCACAGATACGCAGTATTTT. Protein: CASRLSGRSTDTQYF.

This chain links TRBV11-2 with TRBJ2-7, with D perhaps being TRBD1 or TRBD2 (5 bases each). Germline V gene sequence: CDR1 SGHAT, CDR2 FQNNGV. The CDR3 spans 13 residues. V lost 0 bases and J 9 bases, leaving 12 bases between the germline ends. CDR3 loop: CASSLEPGTAQYF. CDR3 in DNA: TGTGCCAGCAGCTTAGAACCCGGGACGGCGCAGTACTTC.

The rearrangement links TRBV7-9 to TRBJ2-7; D remains unclear. Germline values: CDR1 SEHNR, CDR2 FQNEAQ (reference sequence). The CDR3 length is 15 residues. V lost 1 base to trimming and J lost 0 bases, with 10 bases between them. DNA for the CDR3: TGTGCCAGCAGCTTAGTTAGCTACACCTCCTACGAGCAGTACTTC. Protein product: CASSLVSYTSYEQYF.

This chain joins TRBV21-1 and TRBJ2-2; TRBD2 is taken as the D call from the table, unchecked against the DNA. TRBV21-1 is a documented pseudogene. The CDR3 has 14 residues. CDR3 sequence: CASSKASATGELFF. CDR3 coding DNA: TGTGCCAGCAGCAAAGCTTCCGCGACCGGGGAGCTGTTTTTT.

This chain links TRBV15 with TRBJ1-1; D uncertain. Germline V gives CDR1 LNHNV, CDR2 YYDKDF (reference sequence). The V and J ends lost 8 bases and 5 bases respectively, with 18 bases between them. The CDR3 runs 14 residues. CDR3 bases: TGTGCCACCGACGGACCGAGCGGAGGGACTGAAGCTTTCTTT. Translating gives CATDGPSGGTEAFF.

Only one count was recorded for this clone. This sequence joins TRBV6-5 and TRBJ2-7; D is possibly TRBD2 (5 bases). Germline-derived CDR1 and CDR2 are MNHEY and SVGAGI. CDR3 size: 14 residues. V gave up 6 bases and J gave up 0 bases, with 12 bases separating them. CDR3 sequence reads: CASRNLGVSYEQYF. The CDR3 bases are TGTGCCAGCAGGAACCTCGGGGTCTCCTACGAGCAGTACTTC.

The V call is TRBV5-1, the J call TRBJ2-3; 10 nucleotides match TRBD1. CDR1 and CDR2 (germline): SGHRS, YFSETQ. The CDR3 is 15 residues long. Losses at the gene ends were 2 bases for V and 3 bases for J; bases not matched to a gene: 3. CDR3: CASSFRDRGTDTQYF. In DNA form, the CDR3 reads TGCGCCAGCAGCTTCCGGGACAGGGGTACAGATACGCAGTATTTT.

The chain employs TRBV2 and TRBJ2-3; D not certain. Germline-derived CDR1 and CDR2 are SNHLY and FYNNEI. The CDR3 sequence is 15 residues long. With 8 bases removed from V and 0 bases from J, the gap between germline ends came to 15 bases. CDR3 sequence: CASVAARDSTDTQYF. CDR3 DNA sequence: TGTGCCAGCGTGGCCGCCCGTGATAGCACAGATACGCAGTATTTT.

The rearrangement uses TRBV29-1 and TRBJ2-7, with TRBD2 as a possible D gene (5 bases). The V end lost 3 bases, the J end lost 4 bases, and 16 bases lay between the germline ends. The CDR3 extends over 14 amino acids. The V gene's germline CDR1 is SQVTM and CDR2 ANQGSEA. The CDR3 region is CSVEGSATGYEQYF. The CDR3 region has the DNA TGCAGCGTTGAGGGCAGCGCGACGGGGTACGAGCAGTACTTC.

This clone was seen just once. V usage is TRBV25-1 and J usage is TRBJ2-7; 10 bases agree with TRBD1. Trimming cost V 6 bases and J 3 bases; bases outside gene matches: 5. Germline V gene lookup returns CDR1 MGHDK and CDR2 SYGVNS. This CDR3 is 14 amino acids long. The CDR3: CASSLTGGGYEQYF. The CDR3 DNA sequence: TGTGCCAGCAGCTTGACAGGGGGCGGCTACGAGCAGTACTTC.